This T cell receptor (beta chain) was sequenced in a study of regulatory T cells in long-lasting Graves disease. This clonotype came up many times. Its antigen is undetermined. The authors built TCR beta libraries using iRepertoire HTBI primers and Arm-PCR of CDR3 regions. TCRdb reprocessed the multiplex PCR reads via MiXCR and lists one record per CDR3 protein. Seen here are fewer than 400,000 distinct CDR3 sequences, roughly a fifth observed once, and the top ten hold over 25%. Findings and caveats of the study: Shared public clonotypes totalled 2,741 in persistent patients, compared with 966 in new patients. Limited samples may have lowered accuracy.

Stated time point: persistent/refractory GD, antithyroid drugs over 5 years with positive TRAb. PBMC-derived RNA was used for the TCR library. Patients came through an endocrinology department, and that department was in Xi'an, China. Sample: peripheral blood mononuclear cells (PBMCs), taken when the disease was refractory, from a patient treated with antithyroid drugs. The TCR comes from a female donor with Graves disease.

Written as DNA, the CDR3 is TGTGCCAGCACCTCCCTGGGGGGGGCGGTTGAAGAGACCCAGTACTTC. Translating it yields CASTSLGGAVEETQYF. The V call is TRBV5-6, the J call TRBJ2-5; D perhaps matches TRBD2 (7 bases). Germline loops: CDR1 SGHDT, CDR2 YYEEEE. With 6 bases removed from V and 3 bases from J, the gap between germline ends came to 21 bases. CDR3 size: 16 residues. The entire variable domain, with the rest obtained from reference TRBV5-6 and TRBJ2-5, is as follows: DAGVTQSPTHLIKTRGQQVTLRCSPKSGHDTVSWYQQALGQGPQFIFQYYEEEERQRGNFPDRFSGHQFPNYSSELNVNALLLGDSALYLCASTSLGGAVEETQYFGPGTRLLVL.